These 26 T cell receptor beta chains came from one sample sequenced in a study of cytomegalovirus exposure and HLA in healthy donors. PCR amplification relied on 60 Vbeta primers (plus 13 Jbeta primers). Clones were sequenced by immunoSEQ multiplex PCR, and TCRdb holds only the in-frame ones, with some missing. The repertoire holds under 55,000 clones, around 70% seen once, with 9% to 9.5% in the top ten. Specimen: PBMCs. Source of these receptors: a woman aged 45-59 years in good health and CMV-seronegative.

This chain joins TRBV15 and TRBJ2-3; D uncertain. V was trimmed by 0 bases and J by 10 bases, leaving 11 bases between them. The CDR3 is 13 amino acids. CDR1 and CDR2 from the germline V gene are LNHNV and YYDKDF (reference sequence). For the CDR3, the DNA is TGTGCCACCAGCAGAGATTTAGAAGAGGCGCAGTATTTT. Amino acids: CATSRDLEEAQYF.

The V and J genes are TRBV28 and TRBJ1-5; the D gene is possibly TRBD1 (6 bases). Trimming removed 5 bases at V and 7 bases at J, with 15 bases between. The germline gives CDR1 MDHEN, CDR2 SYDVKM. The CDR3 extends over 14 amino acids. In nucleotides, the CDR3 is TGTGCCAGCAGTGTATCCAGGGGCGTGCAGCCCCAGCATTTT. Translating gives CASSVSRGVQPQHF.

The rearrangement uses TRBV27 and TRBJ2-7, with D uncertain. This CDR3 is built from 13 residues. Germline CDR1 and CDR2: MNHEY and SMNVEV (reference sequence). The germline V and J ends were trimmed by 2 bases and 3 bases, with 8 bases remaining between them. For the CDR3, the DNA is TGTGCCAGCAGTTTAAAACAGTTCTACGAGCAGTACTTC. Translated: CASSLKQFYEQYF.

This clone was counted between two and nine times. The chain links TRBV2 to TRBJ2-2; D is unclear. V gave up 5 bases and J gave up 4 bases, with 8 bases separating them. The germline CDR1 and CDR2 sequences are SNHLY and FYNNEI. This CDR3 is built from 13 residues. The CDR3 loop reads CASSYIVTGELFF. The CDR3 DNA follows: TGTGCCAGCAGTTATATAGTCACCGGGGAGCTGTTTTTT.

This rearrangement joins TRBV4-3 to TRBJ2-3; 12 positions agree with TRBD2. With 0 bases clipped from V and 2 bases from J, the junction kept 9 bases outside the gene matches. The CDR3 length is 19 residues. Germline V gives CDR1 LGHNA, CDR2 YSLEER. Written as DNA, the CDR3 is TGCGCCAGCAGCCAAGAGGCAGGGGGACTAGCGGGCCCCACAGATACGCAGTATTTT. It translates to CASSQEAGGLAGPTDTQYF.

The V and J genes are TRBV5-6 and TRBJ1-2; D gene unclear. The CDR3 consists of 12 residues. Trimming took off 0 bases at V and 3 bases at J, with 3 bases between the two ends. Germline assignment: CDR1 SGHDT and CDR2 YYEEEE. The CDR3 spells CASSLADYGYTF. CDR3 DNA: TGTGCCAGCAGCTTGGCCGACTATGGCTACACCTTC. Supplemented by reference TRBV5-6 and TRBJ1-2, the full variable domain reads DAGVTQSPTHLIKTRGQQVTLRCSPKSGHDTVSWYQQALGQGPQFIFQYYEEEERQRGNFPDRFSGHQFPNYSSELNVNALLLGDSALYLCASSLADYGYTFGSGTRLTVV.

CDR3 in amino acids: CASNSDGGHEQFF. CDR3 DNA: TGTGCCAGCAACTCGGACGGGGGGCATGAGCAGTTCTTC. The chain uses TRBV27 and TRBJ2-1, with a possible D match to TRBD2 (7 bases). Per the germline V gene, CDR1 is MNHEY and CDR2 is SMNVEV (reference sequence). Trimming shortened V by 7 bases and J by 8 bases, and 15 bases separated the two germline ends. CDR3 length equals 13 residues.

The chain joins TRBV7-2 to TRBJ2-5; TRBD2 matches at 9 bases. Germline V CDR1 and CDR2: SGHTA, FQGNSA. V shed 2 bases and J 5 bases; nucleotides not matched to a gene: 6. CDR3 length: 15 amino acids. The CDR3 loop is CASSLLPAGGETQYF. DNA of the CDR3: TGTGCCAGCAGCTTACTCCCGGCGGGGGGGGAGACCCAGTACTTC.

The chain is built from TRBV5-1 and TRBJ2-1; the match to TRBD2 covers 13 bases. V shed 0 bases, J shed 8 bases, and the junction held 8 bases outside the gene matches. CDR1 and CDR2 from the germline V gene are SGHRS and YFSETQ. This CDR3 has 17 amino acids. The CDR3 here is CASSLGLLAGGLDEQFF. In DNA form, the CDR3 reads TGCGCCAGCAGCTTGGGCCTACTAGCGGGAGGGCTCGATGAGCAGTTCTTC.

V is TRBV14 and J is TRBJ2-1, with D possibly matching TRBD2 (5 bases). Trimming removed 2 bases from V and 3 bases from J, with 11 bases in between. Looked up from germline, CDR1 is SGHDN and CDR2 is FVKESK. This CDR3 has 15 residues. The CDR3 nucleotides read TGTGCCAGCAGCCAACTACTAGATCGCTACAATGAGCAGTTCTTC. It specifies CASSQLLDRYNEQFF. The complete variable domain, with remaining parts taken from reference TRBV14 and TRBJ2-1, reads EAGVTQFPSHSVIEKGQTVTLRCDPISGHDNLYWYRRVMGKEIKFLLHFVKESKQDESGMPNNRFLAERTGGTYSTLKVQPAELEDSGVYFCASSQLLDRYNEQFFGPGTRLTVL.

The chain recombines TRBV7-9 with TRBJ1-5, with 7 bases that match TRBD1. Trimming cost V 5 bases and J 6 bases; bases outside gene matches: 4. This CDR3 spans 13 amino acids. Germline lookup yields CDR1 SEHNR and CDR2 FQNEAQ (reference sequence). CDR3: CASSPGGLQPQHF. The CDR3 DNA reads TGTGCCAGCAGCCCAGGGGGGCTTCAGCCCCAGCATTTT.

V usage is TRBV6-1 and J usage is TRBJ2-7; D is undetermined. The CDR3 is made up of 14 amino acids. The germline V gene encodes CDR1 MNHNS and CDR2 SASEGT. The germline V and J ends were trimmed by 1 base and 2 bases, with 9 bases remaining between them. This chain's CDR3 is CASSEVLGAYEQYF. The CDR3 DNA reads as TGTGCCAGCAGTGAAGTGCTAGGTGCCTACGAGCAGTACTTC.

This chain links TRBV27 with TRBJ1-1; D is unclear. Trimming cost V 6 bases and J 4 bases, with 24 bases left between them. This CDR3 is built from 17 residues. Germline lookup yields CDR1 MNHEY and CDR2 SMNVEV (reference sequence). DNA for the CDR3: TGTGCCAGCAGCGCTCCCCTTTACGGCGGCATAGGCACTGAAGCTTTCTTT. As protein: CASSAPLYGGIGTEAFF.

CDR3 residues: CASSLDPSGSMGKQYF. The DNA of the CDR3 is TGTGCCAGCAGCTTAGACCCTAGCGGGAGTATGGGCAAGCAGTATTTT. This chain links TRBV7-6 with TRBJ2-3; 10 nucleotides match TRBD2. V gave up 1 base and J gave up 11 bases; unmatched junction bases: 12. Germline V gives CDR1 SGHVS, CDR2 FNYEAQ. The CDR3 has 16 residues.

This clone was seen a handful of times. The rearrangement uses TRBV11-2 and TRBJ1-1, with 8 bases matching TRBD1. The V gene's germline CDR1 is SGHAT and CDR2 FQNNGV. CDR3 size: 13 residues. The V and J ends lost 4 bases and 9 bases, in that order; junction bases with no gene match: 7. CDR3 in amino acids: CASSSGQGMKAFF. CDR3 sequence (DNA): TGTGCCAGCAGCTCCGGACAGGGAATGAAAGCTTTCTTT.

V and J are TRBV28 and TRBJ2-5, with D maybe TRBD2 (6 bases). The V and J ends lost 3 bases and 5 bases respectively, with 13 bases between them. The CDR3 consists of 14 residues. Per the germline V gene, CDR1 is MDHEN and CDR2 is SYDVKM. The DNA of the CDR3 is TGTGCCAGCAGTTTGGGGCTCCGGGGGGAGACCCAGTACTTC. Protein: CASSLGLRGETQYF. The full variable domain, in which reference TRBV28 and TRBJ2-5 provide the parts outside the CDR3, is DVKVTQSSRYLVKRTGEKVFLECVQDMDHENMFWYRQDPGLGLRLIYFSYDVKMKEKGDIPEGYSVSREKKERFSLILESASTNQTSMYLCASSLGLRGETQYFGPGTRLLVL.

Judged by abundance, this clone is medium-sized. J is TRBJ2-7 and V is TRBV7-9, with 9 bases identical to TRBD2. CDR1 is SEHNR and CDR2 is FQNEAQ in the germline V gene (reference sequence). The CDR3 consists of 18 residues. The trim removed 1 base at V and 1 base at J, leaving 11 bases unmatched. The CDR3 loop reads CASSLGGGAGGQSYEQYF. In nucleotides, the CDR3 is TGTGCCAGCAGCTTAGGGGGAGGAGCGGGGGGACAGTCCTACGAGCAGTACTTC.

This clone was seen only a few times. V and J are TRBV29-1 and TRBJ1-1; possibly TRBD1 for D (6 bases). CDR1 is SQVTM, CDR2 ANQGSEA, per germline. The CDR3 totals 13 residues. Trimming took off 3 bases at V and 1 base at J, with 9 bases between the two ends. CDR3 nucleotide sequence: TGCAGCGTTGATCGGGGACAGAACACTGAAGCTTTCTTT. Translating it yields CSVDRGQNTEAFF.

The chain has TRBV7-3 and TRBJ2-7; a weak D match, TRBD2 (6 bases). Per germline, CDR1 SGHTA and CDR2 FQGTGA. Trimming took 6 bases from V and 3 from J, leaving 21 bases between them. This CDR3 contains 16 residues. The CDR3 is CASSSGGRGMGYEQYF. The CDR3 DNA sequence: TGTGCCAGCAGTTCAGGTGGTCGGGGGATGGGCTACGAGCAGTACTTC.

The chain recombines TRBV9 with TRBJ2-1, with D perhaps TRBD2 (6 bases). Germline CDR1 SGDLS, CDR2 YYNGEE. V dropped 3 bases and J dropped 4 bases, with 11 bases sitting between them. The CDR3 length is 14 residues. The CDR3 DNA reads as TGTGCCAGCAGCGGTAGCGGCCAGTACAATGAGCAGTTCTTC. Its protein product is CASSGSGQYNEQFF.

The CDR3 protein is CASSSPESNQPQHF. Here the CDR3 DNA reads TGTGCCAGCAGCTCTCCGGAGAGCAATCAGCCCCAGCATTTT. The genes are TRBV7-2 and TRBJ1-5, with D uncertain. This CDR3 contains 14 residues. The V gene lost 4 bases and the J gene lost 1 base, with 8 bases spanning the gap. CDR1 SGHTA and CDR2 FQGNSA come from the germline V gene.

The chain recombines TRBV6-5 with TRBJ1-6; D might be TRBD1 (5 bases). The CDR3 extends over 14 amino acids. CDR1 is MNHEY and CDR2 is SVGAGI in the germline V gene. V was clipped by 2 bases and J by 7 bases, with 9 bases between them. CDR3 nucleotides: TGTGCCAGCAGTTACAGGGGCCAGAATTCACCCCTCCACTTT. Its protein is CASSYRGQNSPLHF.

The chain uses TRBV11-2 and TRBJ1-3, with D unclear. Germline CDR1 SGHAT, CDR2 FQNNGV. CDR3 length: 15 amino acids. The V end was cut by 5 bases, the J end by 0 bases, with 11 bases between. The CDR3 DNA sequence: TGTGCCAGCAGCCCACACCAGTACTCTGGAAACACCATATATTTT. It yields the protein CASSPHQYSGNTIYF.

The rearrangement joins TRBV28 to TRBJ2-7; perhaps TRBD2 as D (6 bases). The CDR3 has 12 residues. Germline CDR1 reads MDHEN; CDR2 reads SYDVKM. Trimming took off 6 bases at V and 6 bases at J, with 12 bases between the two ends. In nucleotides, the CDR3 is TGTGCCAGCAGCGTGGGCGGGGCCGAGCAGTACTTC. It codes for CASSVGGAEQYF.

The V and J genes are TRBV18 and TRBJ2-7; TRBD2 matches at 8 bases. With 6 bases clipped from V and 5 bases from J, the junction kept 9 bases outside the gene matches. The CDR3 has 14 residues. Germline CDR1 is KGHSH and CDR2 is LQKENI. This CDR3 is CASSPGGVENEQYF. The CDR3 bases are TGTGCCAGCTCTCCGGGGGGGGTTGAGAACGAGCAGTACTTC.

As for this clone: At one end the junction does not follow the germline gene, possibly because of a read error. V and J are TRBV29-1 and TRBJ1-2; the match to TRBD1 covers 12 bases. CDR1 and CDR2 (germline): SQVTM, ANQGSEA. The CDR3 has 15 residues. CDR3 DNA sequence: TGCAGAGTTGGCCTCACGGGGACAGGGGGCCAAGGCTACACCTTC. Translated: CRVGLTGTGGQGYTF.